This T cell receptor beta chain was sequenced for a study of T-cell memory formation after mild COVID-19. Study outcomes and limitations: Of the contracting clones, CD4+ ones lay mainly in CM and EM, and CD8+ ones in EMRA. The authors did not confirm SARS-CoV-2 specificity of second-wave clones peaking day 37.

V was cut by 2 bases and J by 0 bases, with 15 bases left in between. The CDR3 sequence is 16 residues long. Per the germline V gene, CDR1 is GTSNPN and CDR2 is SVGIG (reference sequence). 5'RACE with constant-segment primers yielded barcoded, UMI-tagged TCR alpha and TCR beta cDNA libraries. MiXCR, run by TCRdb on the 5' RACE reads, gives a single entry per CDR3 protein. The sample includes approximately 230,000 distinct CDR3 sequences, around 17% of them seen just once. Details on this clonotype: Its antigen remains unknown.

The source is a man younger than 35 who had mild COVID-19 (a few samples of this study predate the infection). Cell type and time point are not known. The chain recombines TRBV30 with TRBJ2-3, with D perhaps TRBD2 (5 bases). Material for sequencing was PBMCs or a T cell subset sorted from them (not recorded which). CDR3 DNA sequence: TGTGCCTGGAGTCTACGGGGAAAACCTAGCACAGATACGCAGTATTTT. This codes for CAWSLRGKPSTDTQYF.